This T cell receptor (beta chain) was captured by sequencing in a study of OX40 agonist ivuxolimab in advanced cancers. Notes on the study in general: The study found among the lowest clonal expansion in partial responders at 0.1-3.0 mg/kg. Some nonresponders likewise displayed low normalized T-cell clonal expansion. CD4+ and CD8+ blood T cells expanded clonally by week 6 at 0.1 to 3.0 mg/kg.

Using immunoSEQ multiplex PCR, the repertoire was profiled, and TCRdb retains in-frame clones only, with some absent. The sample lists 83,000 or so clones; 70% to 85% were seen once. This CDR3 region has 16 residues. Germline CDR1 reads SGHNT; CDR2 reads YYREEE (reference sequence). V lost 4 bases, J lost 3 bases, and 8 bases stayed unmatched. People who had autoimmune disease history or systemic immunosuppression were excluded. Comment on this clone: Its antigen is not identified.

This sample comprised CD4+ or CD8+ T cells sorted from blood, obtained in a trial of the OX40 agonist ivuxolimab. This sequence was found in an adult with an advanced solid tumor such as melanoma, head and neck, liver or kidney cancer. The V and J genes are TRBV5-4 and TRBJ2-3, with 10 nucleotides matching TRBD1. The CDR3 loop reads CASSPGQGMMTDTQYF. The CDR3 DNA reads as TGTGCCAGCAGCCCGGGACAGGGGATGATGACAGATACGCAGTATTTT.